This T cell receptor beta chain was identified during a study of beta chain features in type 1 diabetes (dated by TCRdb to the late 2010s). For the wider study: No differences in mean age, gender distribution, total cell number or subset yield were found between patients and healthy donors. A total of 100 million to 110 million sorted cells were examined across all samples, and a strong correlation was observed between cell number per subset and RNA yield. The study compared TCRB repertoires of sorted circulating CD4+ T cell subsets between recently diagnosed type 1 diabetes patients and matched healthy donors. Regulatory and stem cell-like memory subsets were obtained from only 8 patients and roughly 8 healthy donors, while naive and central memory subsets were obtained from all 30 or so donors. Overall results and qualifications from the work: At VDJ recombination sites, type 1 diabetes patients had fewer insertions and more deleted nucleotides, which implies abnormalities in thymic rearrangement. Only small numbers of individuals were included in the HLA sub-analyses, which left unresolved whether HLA type had any influence on TCRB rearrangement. Because cDNA rather than genomic DNA was sequenced, highly expressing activated cells could have been over-represented, although no difference in activation and CD3 levels was found between groups. Shorter templates might have been favored by PCR, but patient and control samples were amplified and corrected together, so both groups would have been affected equally by any skew. Naive, central memory and regulatory TCRB repertoires appeared to be more similar among patients than among healthy donors. In all four CD4+ subsets, TCRB CDR3 length was moderately but significantly shorter in type 1 diabetes patients.

V is shortened by 3 bases, J by 5 bases, and the region joining them spans 11 bases. Looking up the germline V gene yields CDR1 MDHEN and CDR2 SYDVKM. The CDR3 runs 14 amino acids, cysteine and phenylalanine included. The kept DNA is CDR3 alone, 42 bases in frame from the first base. All of the isolated RNA was reverse transcribed with the High Capacity cDNA Reverse Transcription Kit, so expressed TCRB transcripts were sequenced. Deep immunoSEQ sequencing was performed on naive, central memory and regulatory T cell samples, with an average of roughly 3.6 million total reads per sample. After sorted cells were lysed in RLT buffer, RNA was extracted with DNase-treated RNeasy Micro or Mini kits, with the choice depending on cell number. To prevent cross-contamination, every cell subset was processed on its own, while patient and healthy donor samples were processed together. The immunoSEQ multiplex PCR was used to amplify TCRB sequences from cDNA, generating 87-bp fragments that spanned the CDR3 region. The amplicons were sequenced using the Illumina HiSeq platform. The authors processed their data as follows. PCR bias was corrected computationally using synthetic template baselines, and reads within Hamming distance 2 were collapsed, with unmergeable singletons discarded. Reads were aligned against IMGT so that V, D and J genes, CDR3 length and insertions or deletions at six rearrangement sites could be assigned. Within each subset, clonotype counts were normalized to sorted cell number, and only after that were true diversity and Gini coefficients computed with the tcR R package. The overlap coefficient, calculated on TCRB nucleotide sequences, was used to quantify repertoire sharing. TCRdb's version of the immuneACCESS table is confined to in-frame rearrangements and falls short of the full clone set. An unresolved V gene accounts for under half of the shortfall where checked; the remainder is of unknown origin. Clonal size and the V and J genes are those of that table, whereas D and trimming came from the DNA. The sample includes 250,000 to 350,000 clones, with around 15% observed a single time. The ten largest clones take up approximately 6.7% of the sample.

For this clone: Its antigen target is currently unknown. Per-nucleotide qualities are absent, and no much larger clonotype sits a single base away.

A single peripheral blood draw of around 120 mL on average was collected from each donor into heparinised tubes. Using a panel that included CD45RO, CCR7, CD25, CD127, CD95 and CD27, naive, central memory, regulatory and stem cell-like memory CD4+ T cells were sorted on a BD FACSAria II. All sorted populations exceeded 95% purity. PBMCs were separated immediately by Lymphoprep density gradient centrifugation and were stained directly, without being cultured. So that batch effects would be minimized, each experiment stained and sorted samples in pairs, pairing one healthy donor with one patient. The specimen sequenced was central memory CD4+ T cells from blood. Rearrangement joined TRBV28 to TRBJ2-1; the D segment cannot be called with confidence. The receptor's source is a man between 25 and 39 years old in good health. The CDR3 loop reads CASSFTGGNNEQFF. At the DNA level, the sequence is TGTGCCAGCAGTTTCACTGGCGGAAACAATGAGCAGTTCTTC. The CDR3 plus the reference TRBV28 and TRBJ2-1 genes for the other parts give the full variable domain: DVKVTQSSRYLVKRTGEKVFLECVQDMDHENMFWYRQDPGLGLRLIYFSYDVKMKEKGDIPEGYSVSREKKERFSLILESASTNQTSMYLCASSFTGGNNEQFFGPGTRLTVL.